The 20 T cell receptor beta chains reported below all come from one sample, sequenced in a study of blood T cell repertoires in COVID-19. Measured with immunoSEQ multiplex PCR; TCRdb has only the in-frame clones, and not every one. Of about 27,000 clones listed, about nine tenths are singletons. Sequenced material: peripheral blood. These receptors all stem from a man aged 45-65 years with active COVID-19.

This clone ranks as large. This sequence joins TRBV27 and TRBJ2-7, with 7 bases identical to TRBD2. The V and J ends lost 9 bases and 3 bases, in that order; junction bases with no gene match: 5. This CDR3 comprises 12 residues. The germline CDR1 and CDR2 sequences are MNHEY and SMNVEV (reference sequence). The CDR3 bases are TGTGCCAGTCCCGGGGGGTACTACGAGCAGTACTTC. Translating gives CASPGGYYEQYF.

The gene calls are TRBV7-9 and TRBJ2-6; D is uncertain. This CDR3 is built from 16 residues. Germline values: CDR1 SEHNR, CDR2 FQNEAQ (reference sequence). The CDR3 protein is CAARTNALSGANVLTF. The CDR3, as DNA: TGTGCAGCGCGAACTAACGCCCTCTCTGGGGCCAACGTCCTGACTTTC. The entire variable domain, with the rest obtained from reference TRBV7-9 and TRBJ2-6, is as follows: DTGVSQNPRHKITKRGQNVTFRCDPISEHNRLYWYRQTLGQGPEFLTYFQNEAQLEKSRLLSDRFSAERPKGSFSTLEIQRTEQGDSAMYLCAARTNALSGANVLTFGAGSRLTVL.

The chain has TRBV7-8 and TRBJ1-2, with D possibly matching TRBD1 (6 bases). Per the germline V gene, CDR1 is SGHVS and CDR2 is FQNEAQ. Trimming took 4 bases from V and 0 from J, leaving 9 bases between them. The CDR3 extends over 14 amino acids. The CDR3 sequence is CASSWDTTNYGYTF. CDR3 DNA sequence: TGTGCCAGCAGCTGGGACACGACTAACTATGGCTACACCTTC.

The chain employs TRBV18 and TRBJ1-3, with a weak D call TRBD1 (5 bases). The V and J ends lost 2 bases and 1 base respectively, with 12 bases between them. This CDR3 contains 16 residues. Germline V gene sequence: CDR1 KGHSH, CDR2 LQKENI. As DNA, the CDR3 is TGTGCCAGCTCACCAGGGGGGGTCTCTTCTGGAAACACCATATATTTT. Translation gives CASSPGGVSSGNTIYF.

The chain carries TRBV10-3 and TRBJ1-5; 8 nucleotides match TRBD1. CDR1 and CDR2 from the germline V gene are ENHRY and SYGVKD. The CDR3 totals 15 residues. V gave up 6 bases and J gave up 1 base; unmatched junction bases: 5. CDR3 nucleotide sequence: TGTGCCATCAGCGGGACAGGCAACAGCAATCAGCCCCAGCATTTT. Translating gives CAISGTGNSNQPQHF.

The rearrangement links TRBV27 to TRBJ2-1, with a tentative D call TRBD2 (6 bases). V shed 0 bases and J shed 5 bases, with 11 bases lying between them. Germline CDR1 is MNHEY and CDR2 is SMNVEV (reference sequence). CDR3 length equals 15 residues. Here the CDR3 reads CASSLSTSTHNEQFF. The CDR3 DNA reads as TGTGCCAGCAGTTTATCGACTAGTACTCACAATGAGCAGTTCTTC.

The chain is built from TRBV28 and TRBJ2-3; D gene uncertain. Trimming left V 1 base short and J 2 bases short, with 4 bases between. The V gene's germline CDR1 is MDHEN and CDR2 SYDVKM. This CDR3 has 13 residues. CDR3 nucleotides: TGTGCCAGCAGTTTATCTTCCACAGATACGCAGTATTTT. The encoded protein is CASSLSSTDTQYF.

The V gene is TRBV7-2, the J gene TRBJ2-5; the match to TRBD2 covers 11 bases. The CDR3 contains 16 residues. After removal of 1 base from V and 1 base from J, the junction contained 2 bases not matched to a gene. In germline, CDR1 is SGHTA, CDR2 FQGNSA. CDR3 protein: CASSLGLAGLQETQYF. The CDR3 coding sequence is TGTGCCAGCAGCTTAGGACTAGCGGGGCTCCAAGAGACCCAGTACTTC.

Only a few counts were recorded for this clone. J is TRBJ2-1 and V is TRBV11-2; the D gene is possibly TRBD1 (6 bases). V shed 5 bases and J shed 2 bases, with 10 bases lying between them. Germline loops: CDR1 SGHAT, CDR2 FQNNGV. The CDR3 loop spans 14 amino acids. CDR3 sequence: CASSIQGPYNEQFF. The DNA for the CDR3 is TGTGCCAGCAGCATCCAGGGGCCCTACAATGAGCAGTTCTTC. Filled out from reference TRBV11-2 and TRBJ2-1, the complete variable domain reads EAGVAQSPRYKIIEKRQSVAFWCNPISGHATLYWYQQILGQGPKLLIQFQNNGVVDDSQLPKDRFSAERLKGVDSTLKIQPAKLEDSAVYLCASSIQGPYNEQFFGPGTRLTVL.

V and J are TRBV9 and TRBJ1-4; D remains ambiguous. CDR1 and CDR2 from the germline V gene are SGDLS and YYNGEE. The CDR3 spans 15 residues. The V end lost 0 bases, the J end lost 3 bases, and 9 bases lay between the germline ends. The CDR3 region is CASSVDWGANEKLFF. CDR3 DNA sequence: TGTGCCAGCAGCGTAGACTGGGGAGCTAATGAAAAACTGTTTTTT. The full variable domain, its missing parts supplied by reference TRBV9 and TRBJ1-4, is DSGVTQTPKHLITATGQRVTLRCSPRSGDLSVYWYQQSLDQGLQFLIQYYNGEERAKGNILERFSAQQFPDLHSELNLSSLELGDSALYFCASSVDWGANEKLFFGSGTQLSVL.

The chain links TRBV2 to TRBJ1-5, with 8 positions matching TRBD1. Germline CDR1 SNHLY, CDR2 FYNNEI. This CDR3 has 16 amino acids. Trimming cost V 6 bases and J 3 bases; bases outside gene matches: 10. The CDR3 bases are TGTGCCAGCAGGGGATTCGACAGGGGTCCCAATCAGCCCCAGCATTTT. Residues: CASRGFDRGPNQPQHF. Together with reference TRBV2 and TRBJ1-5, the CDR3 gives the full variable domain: EPEVTQTPSHQVTQMGQEVILRCVPISNHLYFYWYRQILGQKVEFLVSFYNNEISEKSEIFDDQFSVERPDGSNFTLKIRSTKLEDSAMYFCASRGFDRGPNQPQHFGDGTRLSIL.

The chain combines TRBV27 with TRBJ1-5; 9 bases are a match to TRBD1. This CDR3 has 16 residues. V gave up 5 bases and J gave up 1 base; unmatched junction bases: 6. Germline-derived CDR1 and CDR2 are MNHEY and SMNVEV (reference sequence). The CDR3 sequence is CASSPGTGRSNQPQHF. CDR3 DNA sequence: TGTGCCAGCAGTCCCGGGACAGGGAGAAGCAATCAGCCCCAGCATTTT.

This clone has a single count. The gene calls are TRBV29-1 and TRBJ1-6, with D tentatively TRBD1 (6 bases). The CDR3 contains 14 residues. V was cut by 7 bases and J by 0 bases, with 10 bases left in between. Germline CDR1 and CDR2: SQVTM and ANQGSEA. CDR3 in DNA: TGCAGCGCCAAGACAGGCTCCTATAATTCACCCCTCCACTTT. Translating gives CSAKTGSYNSPLHF.

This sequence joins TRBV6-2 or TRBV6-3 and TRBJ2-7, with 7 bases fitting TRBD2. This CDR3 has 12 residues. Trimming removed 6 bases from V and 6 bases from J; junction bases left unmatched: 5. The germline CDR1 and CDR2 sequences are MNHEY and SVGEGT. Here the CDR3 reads CASSRTRSEQYV. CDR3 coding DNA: TGTGCCAGCAGCCGGACTAGAAGCGAGCAGTACGTC.

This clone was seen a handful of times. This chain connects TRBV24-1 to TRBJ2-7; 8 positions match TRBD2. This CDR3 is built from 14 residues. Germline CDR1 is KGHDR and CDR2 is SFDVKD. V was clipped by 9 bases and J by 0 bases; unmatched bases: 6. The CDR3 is CATASGQSSYEQYV. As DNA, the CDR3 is TGTGCCACCGCTAGCGGGCAGAGCTCCTACGAGCAGTACGTC.

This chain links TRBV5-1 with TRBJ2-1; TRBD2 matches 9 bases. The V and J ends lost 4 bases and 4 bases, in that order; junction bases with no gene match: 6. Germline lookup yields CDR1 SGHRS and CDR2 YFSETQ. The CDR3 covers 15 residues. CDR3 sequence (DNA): TGCGCCAGCAGCCCCCAGGGACTAGCTTACAATGAGCAGTTCTTC. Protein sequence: CASSPQGLAYNEQFF.

CDR3 in amino acids: CASSGDRGDWVQPQHF. CDR3 DNA: TGTGCCAGCAGTGGGGACAGGGGGGATTGGGTTCAGCCCCAGCATTTT. The V and J genes are TRBV27 and TRBJ1-5; 11 bases line up with TRBD1. V was clipped by 5 bases and J by 6 bases; unmatched bases: 9. The CDR3 contains 16 residues. Looked up from germline, CDR1 is MNHEY and CDR2 is SMNVEV (reference sequence).

This CDR3 is CASSLRGGTFGTEAFF. In DNA, the CDR3 is TGTGCCAGCAGTTTAAGGGGCGGGACGTTCGGGACTGAAGCTTTCTTT. The V call is TRBV28, the J call TRBJ1-1; the D gene is possibly TRBD1 (5 bases). There are 16 residues in the CDR3. Germline CDR1 reads MDHEN; CDR2 reads SYDVKM. Trimming removed 2 bases from V and 5 bases from J, with 18 bases in between.

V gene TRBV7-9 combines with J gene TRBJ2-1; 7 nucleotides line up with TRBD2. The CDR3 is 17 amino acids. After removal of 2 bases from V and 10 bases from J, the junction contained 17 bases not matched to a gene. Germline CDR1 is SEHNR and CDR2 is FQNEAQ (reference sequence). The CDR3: CASSLSGSGGPMGEQFF. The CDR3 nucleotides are TGTGCCAGCAGCTTAAGTGGGTCGGGAGGCCCCATGGGGGAGCAGTTCTTC.

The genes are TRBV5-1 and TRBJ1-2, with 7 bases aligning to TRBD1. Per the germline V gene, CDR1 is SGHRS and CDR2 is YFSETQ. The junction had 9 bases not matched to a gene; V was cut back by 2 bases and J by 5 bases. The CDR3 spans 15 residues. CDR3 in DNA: TGCGCCAGCAGCTTTTCACAGGGGTTAGGGTATGGCTACACCTTC. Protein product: CASSFSQGLGYGYTF.